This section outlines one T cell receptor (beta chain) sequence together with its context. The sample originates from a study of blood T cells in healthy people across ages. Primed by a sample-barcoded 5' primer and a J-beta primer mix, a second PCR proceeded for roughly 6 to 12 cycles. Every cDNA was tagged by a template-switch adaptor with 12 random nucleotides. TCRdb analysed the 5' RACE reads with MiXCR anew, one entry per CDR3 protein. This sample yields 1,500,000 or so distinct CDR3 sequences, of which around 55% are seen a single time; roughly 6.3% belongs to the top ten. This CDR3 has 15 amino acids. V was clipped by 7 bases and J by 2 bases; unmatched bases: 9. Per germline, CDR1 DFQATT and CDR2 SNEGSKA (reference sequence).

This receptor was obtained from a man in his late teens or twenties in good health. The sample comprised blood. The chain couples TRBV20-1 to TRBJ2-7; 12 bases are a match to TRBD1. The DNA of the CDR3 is TGCAGTGTTACCGGGACAGGGGGCTATGCCTACGAGCAGTACTTC. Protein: CSVTGTGGYAYEQYF.